One sample yielded the 2 T cell receptor beta chains listed below, sequenced in a study of graft-versus-host responses after intestinal transplantation. Their recognized antigens are unknown. Repertoires were generated with immunoSEQ multiplex PCR, while TCRdb's copy carries only in-frame clones and drops some. Of roughly 80,000 clones in the sample, around nine tenths were seen once. The sequences come from unstimulated CD8+ T cells sorted from spleen or lymph node cells, collected before transplant. The origin of the receptors is a human donor who was the organ donor for an intestinal transplant.

The chain recombines TRBV15 with TRBJ1-2, with 8 nucleotides matching TRBD1. Unmatched junction bases numbered 8, after V lost 0 bases and J lost 8 bases. Germline V gene data show CDR1 as LNHNV and CDR2 as YYDKDF (reference sequence). CDR3 length: 15 amino acids. For the CDR3, the DNA is TGTGCCACCAGCAGAGATTTGGGGACAGGTTACGGCTACACCTTC. Translation gives CATSRDLGTGYGYTF.

The chain links TRBV5-4 to TRBJ2-7; D is possibly TRBD1 (6 bases). The germline CDR1 and CDR2 sequences are SGHNT and YYREEE (reference sequence). There are 15 residues in the CDR3. Trimming took 0 bases from V and 5 from J, leaving 15 bases between them. The CDR3 DNA reads as TGTGCCAGCAGCTTGGAATCGTGGCAGGGGAACGAGCAGTACTTC. Protein: CASSLESWQGNEQYF.